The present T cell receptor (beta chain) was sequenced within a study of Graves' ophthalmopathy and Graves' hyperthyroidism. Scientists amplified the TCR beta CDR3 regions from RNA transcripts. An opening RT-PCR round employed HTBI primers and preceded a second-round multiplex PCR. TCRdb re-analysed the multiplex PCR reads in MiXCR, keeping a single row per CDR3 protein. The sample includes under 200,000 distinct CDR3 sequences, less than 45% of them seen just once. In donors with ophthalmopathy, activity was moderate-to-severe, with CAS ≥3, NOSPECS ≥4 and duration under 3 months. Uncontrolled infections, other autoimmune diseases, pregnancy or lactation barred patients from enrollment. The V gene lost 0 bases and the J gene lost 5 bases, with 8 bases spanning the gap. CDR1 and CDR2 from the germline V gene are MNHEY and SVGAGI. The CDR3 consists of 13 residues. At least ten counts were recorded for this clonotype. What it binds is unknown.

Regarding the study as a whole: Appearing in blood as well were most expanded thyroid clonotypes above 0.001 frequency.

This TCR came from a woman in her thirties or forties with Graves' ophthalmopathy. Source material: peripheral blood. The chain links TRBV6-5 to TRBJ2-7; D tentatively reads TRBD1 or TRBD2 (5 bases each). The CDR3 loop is CASSYSRDHEQYF. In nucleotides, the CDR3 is TGTGCCAGCAGTTACTCGAGGGACCACGAGCAGTACTTC.